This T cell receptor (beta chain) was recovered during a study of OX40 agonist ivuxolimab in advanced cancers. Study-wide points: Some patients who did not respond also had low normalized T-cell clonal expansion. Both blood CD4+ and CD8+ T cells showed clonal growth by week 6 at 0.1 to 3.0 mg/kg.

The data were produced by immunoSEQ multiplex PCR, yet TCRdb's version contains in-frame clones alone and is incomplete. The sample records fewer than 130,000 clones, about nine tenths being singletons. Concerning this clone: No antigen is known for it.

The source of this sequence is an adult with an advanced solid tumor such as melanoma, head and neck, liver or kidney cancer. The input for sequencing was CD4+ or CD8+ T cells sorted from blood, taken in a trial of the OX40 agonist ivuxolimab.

CDR3 nucleotides: TGTGCCACCAGCAGACGAACAGGGTATAACAATCAGCCCCAGCATTTT. Amino acid sequence: CATSRRTGYNNQPQHF. The V call is TRBV15, the J call TRBJ1-5; tentative D call: TRBD1 (6 bases). Trimming removed 2 bases at V and 3 bases at J, with 14 bases between. CDR3 length: 16 amino acids. The germline gives CDR1 LNHNV, CDR2 YYDKDF (reference sequence).